A single sample gave rise to the 8 T cell receptor beta chains below, sequenced in a study of chemoradiotherapy in HPV16-positive cancers. Generated by immunoSEQ multiplex PCR, the TCRdb table keeps only in-frame clones and is missing some. The top ten hold roughly 20% of the sample, which has around 15,000 clones, nearly 70% seen once. This specimen was acquired from a patient who underwent chemoradiotherapy. These receptors all come from a human donor with HPV-associated anogenital cancer.

This clone has just one count. The chain is built from TRBV2 and TRBJ2-5; D perhaps matches TRBD2 (5 bases). The length of the CDR3 is 13 residues. Per germline, CDR1 SNHLY and CDR2 FYNNEI. The V end was cut by 6 bases, the J end by 6 bases, with 14 bases between. DNA of the CDR3: TGTGCCAGCAGACTAGATATCCAGAAGACCCAGTACTTC. It codes for CASRLDIQKTQYF.

This clone has only a few counts. V and J are TRBV11-2 and TRBJ2-2; possibly TRBD2 for D (5 bases). CDR1 SGHAT and CDR2 FQNNGV come from the germline V gene. This CDR3 contains 19 residues. Between the trimmed V and J ends, which lost 1 base and 4 bases, there was a span of 22 bases. CDR3 sequence (DNA): TGTGCCAGCAGCTTAGTTCCGGCTACATCGTCTCGGGGCACCGGGGAGCTGTTTTTT. Translating gives CASSLVPATSSRGTGELFF. Drawing the rest from reference TRBV11-2 and TRBJ2-2, the complete variable domain is EAGVAQSPRYKIIEKRQSVAFWCNPISGHATLYWYQQILGQGPKLLIQFQNNGVVDDSQLPKDRFSAERLKGVDSTLKIQPAKLEDSAVYLCASSLVPATSSRGTGELFFGEGSRLTVL.

This clone appeared a few times. The chain employs TRBV10-3 and TRBJ1-2; the D gene is possibly TRBD1 (5 bases). V lost 4 bases and J lost 6, with 9 bases in between. CDR1 is ENHRY, CDR2 SYGVKD, per germline. The CDR3 is made up of 12 amino acids. The CDR3 region is CAISGGADGYTF. CDR3 nucleotides: TGTGCCATCAGTGGTGGGGCGGATGGCTACACCTTC.

This chain uses TRBV2 with TRBJ1-5; 10 bases match TRBD1. J lost 5 bases, V lost 6 bases, and 7 bases had no gene match. The length of the CDR3 is 15 residues. The germline CDR1 and CDR2 sequences are SNHLY and FYNNEI. CDR3 bases: TGTGCCAGCAGGAGACAGGGGGCGGTTGATCAGCCCCAGCATTTT. Its translation is CASRRQGAVDQPQHF.

This sequence joins TRBV7-2 and TRBJ2-1; 8 bases align to TRBD2. Germline-derived CDR1 and CDR2 are SGHTA and FQGNSA. This CDR3 spans 14 amino acids. After removal of 8 bases from V and 8 bases from J, the junction contained 11 bases not matched to a gene. The CDR3 coding sequence is TGTGCCAGCTCCCCGGGGGGGCCGATCCATGAGCAGTTCTTC. This translates into CASSPGGPIHEQFF.

This clone has just one count. The chain uses TRBV7-7 and TRBJ2-1; perhaps TRBD2 as D (6 bases). The length of the CDR3 is 14 residues. Germline loops: CDR1 SSHAT, CDR2 FNYEAQ (reference sequence). V was shortened by 1 base and J by 8 bases, with 12 bases between the two germline ends. DNA for the CDR3: TGTGCCAGCAGCTTAGTTGGAGGGTGGGATGAGCAGTTCTTC. Translation: CASSLVGGWDEQFF.

This clone was picked up one time. The chain recombines TRBV28 with TRBJ2-5; 7 bases are shared with TRBD2. The trim removed 5 bases at V and 1 base at J, leaving 7 bases unmatched. This CDR3 is built from 15 residues. CDR1 and CDR2 from the germline V gene are MDHEN and SYDVKM. CDR3 residues: CASSRGRATQETQYF. In DNA form, the CDR3 reads TGTGCCAGCAGTCGGGGGAGGGCGACCCAAGAGACCCAGTACTTC.

The chain is built from TRBV10-3 and TRBJ1-5, with D unresolved. The CDR3 is 13 amino acids. With 2 bases removed from V and 4 bases from J, the gap between germline ends came to 6 bases. Per the germline V gene, CDR1 is ENHRY and CDR2 is SYGVKD. CDR3 loop: CAISEVGNQPQHF. CDR3 sequence (DNA): TGTGCCATCAGTGAGGTGGGAAATCAGCCCCAGCATTTT.